The clone carrying this TCR beta chain came up a few times. The method was immunoSEQ multiplex PCR; TCRdb's version includes in-frame clones alone and lacks a portion of them. The data contain about half a million clones, approximately 86% of them seen just once; the ten biggest clones take up 8% to 9.5%. These data are taken from a study of blood T cell repertoires in COVID-19. Participant-reported clinical history was the basis for cohort assignment. This sequence originates from a woman aged 60-75 years who had recovered from COVID-19. Sample: PBMCs or T cells enriched from blood (not recorded which).

CDR3 residues: CARQGAVGNQPQHF. Here the CDR3 DNA reads TGTGCCAGACAGGGGGCGGTAGGCAATCAGCCCCAGCATTTT. The V and J genes are TRBV27 and TRBJ1-5; 9 bases map to TRBD1. The CDR3 length is 14 residues. Germline CDR1 is MNHEY and CDR2 is SMNVEV (reference sequence). Losses at the gene ends were 9 bases for V and 2 bases for J; bases not matched to a gene: 5.